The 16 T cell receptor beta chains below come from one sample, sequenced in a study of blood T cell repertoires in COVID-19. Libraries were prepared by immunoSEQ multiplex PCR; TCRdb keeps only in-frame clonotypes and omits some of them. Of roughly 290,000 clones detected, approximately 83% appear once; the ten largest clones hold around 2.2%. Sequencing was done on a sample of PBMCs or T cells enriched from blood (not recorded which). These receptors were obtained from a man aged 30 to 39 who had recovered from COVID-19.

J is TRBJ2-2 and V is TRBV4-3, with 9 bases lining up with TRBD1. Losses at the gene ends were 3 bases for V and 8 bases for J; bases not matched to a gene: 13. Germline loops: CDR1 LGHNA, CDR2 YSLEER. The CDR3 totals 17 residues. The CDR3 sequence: CASSHGTGWSWGGELFF. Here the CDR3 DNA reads TGCGCCAGCAGCCACGGGACAGGGTGGTCCTGGGGGGGGGAGCTGTTTTTT.

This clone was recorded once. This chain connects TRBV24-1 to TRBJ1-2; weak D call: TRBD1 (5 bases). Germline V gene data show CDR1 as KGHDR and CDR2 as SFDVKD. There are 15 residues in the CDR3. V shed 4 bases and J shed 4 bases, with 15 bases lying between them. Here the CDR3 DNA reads TGTGCCACCAGTGACCGGGACTCGAGGGGCTATGGCTACACCTTC. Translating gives CATSDRDSRGYGYTF.

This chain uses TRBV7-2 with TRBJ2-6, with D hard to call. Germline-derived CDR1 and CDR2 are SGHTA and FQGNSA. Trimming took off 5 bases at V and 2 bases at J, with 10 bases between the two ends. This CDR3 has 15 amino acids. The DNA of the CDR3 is TGTGCCAGCAGCCTTCAACCAGCTGGGGCCAACGTCCTGACTTTC. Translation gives CASSLQPAGANVLTF.

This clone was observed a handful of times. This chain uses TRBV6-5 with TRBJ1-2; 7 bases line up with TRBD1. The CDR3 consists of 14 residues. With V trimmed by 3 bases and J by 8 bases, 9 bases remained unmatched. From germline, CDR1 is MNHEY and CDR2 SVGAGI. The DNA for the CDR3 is TGTGCCAGCAGTTATAGCGACAGGGCGAGGGGCTACACCTTC. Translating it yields CASSYSDRARGYTF.

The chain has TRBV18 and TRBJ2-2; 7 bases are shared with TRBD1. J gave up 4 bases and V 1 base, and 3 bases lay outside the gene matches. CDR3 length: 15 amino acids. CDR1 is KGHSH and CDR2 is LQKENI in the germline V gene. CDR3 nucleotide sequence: TGTGCCAGCTCACCACTAAGGGGGCCCACCGGGGAGCTGTTTTTT. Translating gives CASSPLRGPTGELFF.

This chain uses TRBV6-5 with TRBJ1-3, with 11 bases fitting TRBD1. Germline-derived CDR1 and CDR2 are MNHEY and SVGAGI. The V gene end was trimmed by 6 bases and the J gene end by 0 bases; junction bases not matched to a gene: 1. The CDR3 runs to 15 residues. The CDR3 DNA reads TGTGCCAGCAGCGGGACAGGGGGCTCTGGAAACACCATATATTTT. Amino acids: CASSGTGGSGNTIYF.

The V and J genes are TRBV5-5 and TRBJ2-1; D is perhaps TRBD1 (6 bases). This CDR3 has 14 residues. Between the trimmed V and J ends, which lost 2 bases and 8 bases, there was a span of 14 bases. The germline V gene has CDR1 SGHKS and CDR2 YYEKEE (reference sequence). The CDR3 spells CASSLGQPLDEQFF. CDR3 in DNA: TGTGCCAGCAGCTTAGGACAGCCCTTGGATGAGCAGTTCTTC.

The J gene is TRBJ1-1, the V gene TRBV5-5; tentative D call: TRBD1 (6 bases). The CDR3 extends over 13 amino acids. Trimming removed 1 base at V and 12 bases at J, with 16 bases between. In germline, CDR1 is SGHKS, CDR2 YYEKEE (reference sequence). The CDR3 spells CASSLIGDTRTFF. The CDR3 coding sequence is TGTGCCAGCAGCTTGATCGGGGACACGAGGACTTTCTTT. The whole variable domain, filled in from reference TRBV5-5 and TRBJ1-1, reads DAGVTQSPTHLIKTRGQQVTLRCSPISGHKSVSWYQQVLGQGPQFIFQYYEKEERGRGNFPDRFSARQFPNYSSELNVNALLLGDSALYLCASSLIGDTRTFFGQGTRLTVV.

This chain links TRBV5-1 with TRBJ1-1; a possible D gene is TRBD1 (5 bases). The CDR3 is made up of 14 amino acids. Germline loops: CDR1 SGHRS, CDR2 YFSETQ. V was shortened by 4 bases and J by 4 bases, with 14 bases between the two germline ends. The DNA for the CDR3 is TGCGCCAGCAGCCTGACAGTACGGGCCACTGAAGCTTTCTTT. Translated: CASSLTVRATEAFF.

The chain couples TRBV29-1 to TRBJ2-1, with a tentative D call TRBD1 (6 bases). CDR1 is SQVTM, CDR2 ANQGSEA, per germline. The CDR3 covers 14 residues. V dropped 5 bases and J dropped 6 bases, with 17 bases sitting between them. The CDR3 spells CSVRDNSLFNEQFF. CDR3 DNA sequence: TGCAGCGTTAGGGACAACAGTCTATTCAATGAGCAGTTCTTC.

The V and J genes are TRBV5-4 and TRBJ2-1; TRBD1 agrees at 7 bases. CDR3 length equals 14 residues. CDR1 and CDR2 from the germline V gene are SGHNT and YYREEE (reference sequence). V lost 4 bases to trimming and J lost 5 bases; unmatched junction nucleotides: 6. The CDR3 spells CASSPGTDHNEQFF. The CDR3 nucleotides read TGTGCCAGCAGCCCCGGGACAGACCACAATGAGCAGTTCTTC.

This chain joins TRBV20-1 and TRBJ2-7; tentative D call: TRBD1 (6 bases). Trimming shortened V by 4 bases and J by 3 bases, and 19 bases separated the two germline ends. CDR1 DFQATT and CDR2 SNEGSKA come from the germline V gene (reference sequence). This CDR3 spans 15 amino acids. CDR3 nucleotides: TGCAGTGCTATTGACAGGTTCCAATCGAGCTACGAGCAGTACTTC. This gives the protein CSAIDRFQSSYEQYF.

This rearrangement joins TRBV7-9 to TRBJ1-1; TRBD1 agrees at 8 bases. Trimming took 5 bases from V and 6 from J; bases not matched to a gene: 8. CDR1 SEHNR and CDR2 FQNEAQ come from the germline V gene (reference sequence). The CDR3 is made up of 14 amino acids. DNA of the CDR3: TGTGCCAGCAGCCCGTGGACAGGGCGATCTGAAGCTTTCTTT. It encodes CASSPWTGRSEAFF.

The CDR3 reads CASSPEPGGKGAFF. CDR3 in DNA: TGTGCCAGCAGCCCCGAACCGGGGGGAAAGGGAGCTTTCTTT. The chain employs TRBV3-1 (or the pseudogene TRBV3-2) and TRBJ1-1; tentative D call: TRBD1 (5 bases). V lost 4 bases and J 10 bases, leaving 19 bases between the germline ends. Germline V gene lookup returns CDR1 LGHDT and CDR2 YNNKEL (reference sequence). CDR3 length equals 14 residues.

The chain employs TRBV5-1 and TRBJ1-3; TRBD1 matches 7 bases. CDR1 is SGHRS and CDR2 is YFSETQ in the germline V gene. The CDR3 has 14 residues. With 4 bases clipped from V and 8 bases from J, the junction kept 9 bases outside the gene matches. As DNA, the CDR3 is TGCGCCAGCAGCAGCGTGACAGGGTTGGACACCATATATTTT. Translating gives CASSSVTGLDTIYF.

Written as DNA, the CDR3 is TGTGCCAGCAGTTTACGACAGTTAAATGGCTACACCTTC. Translated, it gives CASSLRQLNGYTF. This chain uses TRBV12-3 or TRBV12-4 with TRBJ1-2, with a possible D match to TRBD1 (5 bases). V was shortened by 2 bases and J by 6 bases, with 10 bases between the two germline ends. CDR3 length equals 13 residues.